Shown below are 14 T cell receptor beta chains from a single sample sequenced in a study of cytomegalovirus exposure and HLA in healthy donors. With 60 Vbeta and 13 Jbeta primers, the PCR was carried out. Here immunoSEQ multiplex PCR was the method, and the copy in TCRdb shows in-frame clones only, minus some. The data hold more than 85,000 clones, with 70% to 80% observed a single time. Sequenced: PBMCs. The receptors derive from a man aged 35-49 years in good health and CMV-seronegative.

This chain links TRBV2 with TRBJ2-5, with D maybe TRBD2 (5 bases). The V end was cut by 3 bases, the J end by 2 bases, with 13 bases between. Germline-derived CDR1 and CDR2 are SNHLY and FYNNEI. The CDR3 is 15 residues long. The CDR3 spells CASSDPGIIQETQYF. CDR3 in DNA: TGTGCCAGCAGTGACCCGGGAATAATTCAAGAGACCCAGTACTTC.

The chain uses TRBV19 and TRBJ1-5; maybe TRBD1 (5 bases). Trimming stripped 5 bases from V and 9 bases from J, with 11 bases between. The CDR3 is 12 amino acids. The germline CDR1 and CDR2 sequences are LNHDA and SQIVND (reference sequence). Here the CDR3 reads CASSSGDLPQHF. The DNA for the CDR3 is TGTGCCAGTAGTTCGGGGGACCTGCCCCAGCATTTT. Full variable domain (outside the CDR3, taken from reference TRBV19 and TRBJ1-5): DGGITQSPKYLFRKEGQNVTLSCEQNLNHDAMYWYRQDPGQGLRLIYYSQIVNDFQKGDIAEGYSVSREKKESFPLTVTSAQKNPTAFYLCASSSGDLPQHFGDGTRLSIL.

This clone appeared a few times. V is TRBV27 and J is TRBJ1-5; tentative D call: TRBD1 (5 bases). CDR1 and CDR2 from the germline V gene are MNHEY and SMNVEV (reference sequence). The CDR3 is made up of 15 amino acids. The ends were cut back, 2 bases at V and 1 base at J, with 9 bases in the middle. For the CDR3, the DNA is TGTGCCAGCAGTTTACAAAAGGGGAGCAATCAGCCCCAGCATTTT. Amino acid sequence: CASSLQKGSNQPQHF.

This clone was seen only a few times. The chain links TRBV28 to TRBJ1-5; D not certain. The CDR3 runs 18 residues. Trimming stripped 5 bases from V and 7 bases from J, with 27 bases between. Germline lookup yields CDR1 MDHEN and CDR2 SYDVKM. CDR3 protein: CASSLFTLRQVEGQPQHF. CDR3 coding DNA: TGTGCCAGCAGTCTCTTCACCCTCCGTCAGGTAGAAGGACAGCCCCAGCATTTT.

V and J are TRBV5-6 and TRBJ2-7, with 12 positions matching TRBD1. This CDR3 is 14 amino acids long. The V gene's germline CDR1 is SGHDT and CDR2 YYEEEE. The trim removed 2 bases at V and 5 bases at J, leaving 2 bases unmatched. DNA of the CDR3: TGTGCCAGCAGCTTCGGGACAGGGGGCCACGAGCAGTACTTC. Its protein product is CASSFGTGGHEQYF. Full variable domain (outside the CDR3, taken from reference TRBV5-6 and TRBJ2-7): DAGVTQSPTHLIKTRGQQVTLRCSPKSGHDTVSWYQQALGQGPQFIFQYYEEEERQRGNFPDRFSGHQFPNYSSELNVNALLLGDSALYLCASSFGTGGHEQYFGPGTRLTVT.

The V gene is TRBV9, the J gene TRBJ2-1; possibly TRBD2 for D (7 bases). CDR1 is SGDLS and CDR2 is YYNGEE in the germline V gene. Trimming stripped 0 bases from V and 7 bases from J, with 14 bases between. The CDR3 spans 15 residues. CDR3 nucleotide sequence: TGTGCCAGCAGCGTAGATGGGGGGGGGCTGAATGAGCAGTTCTTC. Its protein product is CASSVDGGGLNEQFF.

The V and J genes are TRBV7-2 and TRBJ2-3; 10 bases line up with TRBD2. V lost 5 bases, J lost 8 bases, and 7 bases stayed unmatched. CDR3 length equals 14 residues. Germline CDR1 reads SGHTA; CDR2 reads FQGNSA. The CDR3 sequence is CASSPTSGSGTQYF. The DNA of the CDR3 is TGTGCCAGCAGCCCGACTAGCGGGTCCGGTACGCAGTATTTT.

The chain has TRBV6-6 and TRBJ1-2, with D unresolved. This CDR3 region has 14 residues. The ends were cut back, 2 bases at V and 4 bases at J, with 11 bases in the middle. Germline V gene data show CDR1 as MNHNY and CDR2 as SVGAGI (reference sequence). DNA of the CDR3: TGTGCCAGCAGTTACGGGGATGGGAGCTATGGCTACACCTTC. Protein: CASSYGDGSYGYTF.

The chain combines TRBV6-5 with TRBJ1-1; no firm D call. Germline loops: CDR1 MNHEY, CDR2 SVGAGI. Between the trimmed V and J ends, which lost 8 bases and 1 base, there was a span of 5 bases. There are 11 residues in the CDR3. CDR3 bases: TGTGCCAGCGGGAGGAACACTGAAGCTTTCTTT. Amino acid sequence: CASGRNTEAFF.

The chain recombines TRBV10-3 with TRBJ2-7; unclear D gene. The CDR3 has 11 amino acids. Germline V gives CDR1 ENHRY, CDR2 SYGVKD. V lost 10 bases and J lost 4, with 11 bases in between. The DNA for the CDR3 is TGTGCCACGGAAGACGGGTACGAGCAGTACTTC. Protein sequence: CATEDGYEQYF.

J is TRBJ1-1 and V is TRBV7-6, with D possibly TRBD1 on 5 matching bases. V lost 1 base and J lost 1, with 10 bases in between. Germline V CDR1 and CDR2: SGHVS, FNYEAQ. The CDR3 totals 15 residues. The CDR3 DNA sequence: TGTGCCAGCAGCTTAGAGGGGTGGGAGAACACTGAAGCTTTCTTT. Its protein product is CASSLEGWENTEAFF.

The CDR3 loop is CASSYSSGVFNEQFF. CDR3 sequence (DNA): TGCGCCAGCAGCTACTCTAGCGGAGTCTTCAATGAGCAGTTCTTC. The chain carries TRBV5-1 and TRBJ2-1; the match to TRBD2 covers 7 bases. CDR1 is SGHRS and CDR2 is YFSETQ in the germline V gene. This CDR3 has 15 residues. The junction had 9 bases not matched to a gene; V was cut back by 3 bases and J by 6 bases.

The J gene is TRBJ1-1, the V gene TRBV7-9; 8 positions agree with TRBD1. In germline, CDR1 is SEHNR, CDR2 FQNEAQ (reference sequence). Trimming removed 0 bases from V and 8 bases from J; junction bases left unmatched: 2. The CDR3 has 13 residues. CDR3 sequence: CASSLATGAEAFF. CDR3 coding DNA: TGTGCCAGCAGCTTAGCGACAGGGGCAGAAGCTTTCTTT. The whole variable domain, remainder taken from reference TRBV7-9 and TRBJ1-1, is DTGVSQNPRHKITKRGQNVTFRCDPISEHNRLYWYRQTLGQGPEFLTYFQNEAQLEKSRLLSDRFSAERPKGSFSTLEIQRTEQGDSAMYLCASSLATGAEAFFGQGTRLTVV.

This chain joins TRBV19 and TRBJ2-1, with 8 bases fitting TRBD2. CDR3 length equals 15 residues. Germline CDR1 LNHDA, CDR2 SQIVND (reference sequence). The V segment lost 5 bases and the J segment 1 base; nucleotides outside the gene matches: 4. CDR3 region: CASSFGGASYNEQFF. DNA of the CDR3: TGTGCCAGTAGTTTCGGGGGGGCATCCTACAATGAGCAGTTCTTC.